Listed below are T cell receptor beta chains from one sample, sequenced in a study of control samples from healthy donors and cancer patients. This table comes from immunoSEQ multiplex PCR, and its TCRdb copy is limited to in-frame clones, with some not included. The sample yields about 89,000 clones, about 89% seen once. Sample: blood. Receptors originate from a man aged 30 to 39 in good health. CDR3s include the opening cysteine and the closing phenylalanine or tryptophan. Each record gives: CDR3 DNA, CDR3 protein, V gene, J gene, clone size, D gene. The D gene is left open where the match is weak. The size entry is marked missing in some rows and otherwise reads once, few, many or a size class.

TGTGCTAGTATAGGGGCCATAGGGAGCTCCTATAATTCACCCCTCCACTTT	CASIGAIGSSYNSPLHF	TRBV12-5	TRBJ1-6	NA	NA
TGTGCCAGCAGCCGAGGGACAGACTACGAGCAGTACTTC	CASSRGTDYEQYF	TRBV11-2	TRBJ2-7	few	TRBD1
TGTGCCAGCAGCTTCGGGTCGAACACCGGGGAGCTGTTTTTT	CASSFGSNTGELFF	TRBV5-4	TRBJ2-2	NA	NA
TGTGCCAGCAGTTCCGCAGGGGGATCCTATAATTCACCCCTCCACTTT	CASSSAGGSYNSPLHF	TRBV27	TRBJ1-6	NA	TRBD1
TGTGCCAGTAGACACACGGAATACTCTGAAGCTTTCTTT	CASRHTEYSEAFF	TRBV19	TRBJ1-1	few	NA
TGTGCCAGCAGGAGTGAGATGAACACCGGGGAGCTGTTTTTT	CASRSEMNTGELFF	TRBV2	TRBJ2-2	NA	NA
TGTGCCAGCAGCCCCAGGCAGGGACTGTCAACTGAAGCTTTCTTT	CASSPRQGLSTEAFF	TRBV5-6	TRBJ1-1	NA	NA
TGTGCCAGCAGCACTTGGGGACTCCCCAATGAGCAGTTCTTC	CASSTWGLPNEQFF	TRBV5-6	TRBJ2-1	once	NA
TGCGCCAGCAGGAGGGGAGAAGGGGAGATCAACTATGGCTACACCTTC	CASRRGEGEINYGYTF	TRBV4-1	TRBJ1-2	NA	NA
TGCGCCAGCAGCTCTATGGGACAGGCGAACACCGGGGAGCTGTTTTTT	CASSSMGQANTGELFF	TRBV5-1	TRBJ2-2	NA	TRBD1
TGTGCCAGCAGCCAACGCGGGCCGGGTTCCTACAATGAGCAGTTCTTC	CASSQRGPGSYNEQFF	TRBV7-3	TRBJ2-1	once	NA
TGTGCCAGCAGCCCGGGGGCATATCAGCCCCAGCATTTT	CASSPGAYQPQHF	TRBV7-9	TRBJ1-5	NA	NA
TGTGCCAGCAGTTTGATGGCCAATGAGCAGTTCTTC	CASSLMANEQFF	TRBV12-3/TRBV12-4	TRBJ2-1	NA	NA
TGTGCCAGTAGTGCACCTCGGACAGGGGGCTATGGCTACACCTTC	CASSAPRTGGYGYTF	TRBV19	TRBJ1-2	NA	TRBD1
TGTGCCAGCGGAGGGGGAGGGGGTGGAGCTTTCTTT	CASGGGGGGAFF	TRBV25-1	TRBJ1-1	once	NA
TGCGCCAGCAGCCCCGACGCGGGGGGAGCCAAAAACATTCAGTACTTC	CASSPDAGGAKNIQYF	TRBV5-1	TRBJ2-4	NA	TRBD2
TGTGCCAGCAGTTTAACAGGCAACACTGAAGCTTTCTTT	CASSLTGNTEAFF	TRBV6-4	TRBJ1-1	NA	NA
TGTGCCAGTAGTATTGGGGGCAAGAACACTGAAGCTTTCTTT	CASSIGGKNTEAFF	TRBV19	TRBJ1-1	NA	NA
TGTGCCAGCAGCCTAGGAGACAGGTTTAACTATGGCTACACCTTC	CASSLGDRFNYGYTF	TRBV5-6	TRBJ1-2	NA	NA
TGTGCCAGCAGTGGCAGGAATGGTTTGGTAAGAAATCAGCCCCAGCATTTT	CASSGRNGLVRNQPQHF	TRBV2	TRBJ1-5	NA	NA
TGTGCCAGCAGTCTGGCGAATGAGCAGTTCTTC	CASSLANEQFF	TRBV2	TRBJ2-1	NA	NA
TGTGCCAGCAGCGTAGCTTATCGGCGTCAAGAGACCCAGTACTTC	CASSVAYRRQETQYF	TRBV9	TRBJ2-5	NA	NA
TGTGCCAGCAGTGGGGACTTGAACACTGAAGCTTTCTTT	CASSGDLNTEAFF	TRBV2	TRBJ1-1	few	NA
TGTGCCAGCAGCCCGGGGAGGGTCGGGGGAGATGGCTACACCTTC	CASSPGRVGGDGYTF	TRBV7-9	TRBJ1-2	NA	NA
TGTGCCAGCAGCTCGAGACTAGTCACAGATACGCAGTATTTT	CASSSRLVTDTQYF	TRBV11-2	TRBJ2-3	once	NA
TGTGCCAGCAGCTTGCAGGGGGCGACAGATACGCAGTATTTT	CASSLQGATDTQYF	TRBV5-4	TRBJ2-3	NA	TRBD1
TGCGCCAGCAGCTTCCAGGGCCCCAATGAAAAACTGTTTTTT	CASSFQGPNEKLFF	TRBV5-1	TRBJ1-4	NA	NA
TGTGCCAGCAGCGAAAGCGGACAGGGGAGATCTGAAGCTTTCTTT	CASSESGQGRSEAFF	TRBV9	TRBJ1-1	NA	TRBD1
TGTGCCAGCAGTCGTGCCGCGGGCCTCGGGACTGAAGCTTTCTTT	CASSRAAGLGTEAFF	TRBV14	TRBJ1-1	NA	NA
TGCGCCACCCTACCCTCCCTAGGGGGCTCGGGCATTCAGTACTTC	CATLPSLGGSGIQYF	TRBV10-2	TRBJ2-4	NA	TRBD1
TGTGCCACCAGTGACAACAGGGAATTTGGAAACACCATATATTTT	CATSDNREFGNTIYF	TRBV24-1	TRBJ1-3	NA	NA
TGTGCCAGCAGCTCTCAGGATCAGCCCCAGCATTTT	CASSSQDQPQHF	TRBV5-6	TRBJ1-5	NA	NA
TGTGCCAGCAGCTTAGAGACAGTCTACAATGAGCAGTTCTTC	CASSLETVYNEQFF	TRBV7-2	TRBJ2-1	NA	NA
TGCACCAGCAGCCAAGACGGGATTTCCTATGGCTACACCTTC	CTSSQDGISYGYTF	TRBV1	TRBJ1-2	NA	NA
TGCGCCAGCAGCTCCGGGGGCGTTGGAAACACCATATATTTT	CASSSGGVGNTIYF	TRBV5-1	TRBJ1-3	NA	NA
TGTGCCAGTAGATCAGGAGATGGCTACACCTTC	CASRSGDGYTF	TRBV19	TRBJ1-2	NA	NA
TGCGCCAGCAGTACCACACCGGGACAGGGGAACTACGAGCAGTACTTC	CASSTTPGQGNYEQYF	TRBV10-2	TRBJ2-7	NA	TRBD1
TGTGCCAGCAGCTTAGAAATCAGTAATGAAAAACTGTTTTTT	CASSLEISNEKLFF	TRBV7-2	TRBJ1-4	NA	NA
TGTGCCTGGAGTCCAGGGGGTTGGAAGGCTTTCTTT	CAWSPGGWKAFF	TRBV30	TRBJ1-1	NA	TRBD1
TGTGCCAGCAGCGTAGGCCTAGCGGGGGCCCAAGAGACCCAGTACTTC	CASSVGLAGAQETQYF	TRBV9	TRBJ2-5	NA	TRBD2
TGCGCCAGCAGCATTACAAGTGGGGACACTGAAGCTTTCTTT	CASSITSGDTEAFF	TRBV5-1	TRBJ1-1	once	NA
TGTGCCAGCAGTGATACGGAAGCTTTCTTT	CASSDTEAFF	TRBV6-1	TRBJ1-1	medium-sized	NA
TGTGCCAGCAGCGGTCTGACAGGCGCCTCCTACGAGCAGTACTTC	CASSGLTGASYEQYF	TRBV7-9	TRBJ2-7	NA	NA
TGCGCCAGCAGCCCGACAGGGAACTATGGCTACACCTTC	CASSPTGNYGYTF	TRBV5-1	TRBJ1-2	NA	TRBD1
TGTGCCAGTAGTATCCACCCGGGACAGCTCACAGATACGCAGTATTTT	CASSIHPGQLTDTQYF	TRBV19	TRBJ2-3	NA	TRBD1
TGCGGTGCTCTAGCGGGGTGGGACCAAGAGACCCAGTACTTC	CGALAGWDQETQYF	TRBV29-1	TRBJ2-5	NA	TRBD2
TGTGCCAGTAGTACCGATCTAGCGGGGACCCTCACAGATACGCAGTATTTT	CASSTDLAGTLTDTQYF	TRBV19	TRBJ2-3	NA	TRBD2
TGCGCCAGCAGCCAGGGTACTAGGACCGGGGAGCTGTTTTTT	CASSQGTRTGELFF	TRBV4-1	TRBJ2-2	NA	NA
TGTGCCAGTAGTATACACAGGGGCGAATCCACTGAAGCTTTCTTT	CASSIHRGESTEAFF	TRBV19	TRBJ1-1	NA	TRBD1
TGTGCCAGCAGCTTAGGCCCCCAGGGGGCAGAGGACGGGGAGCTGTTTTTT	CASSLGPQGAEDGELFF	TRBV7-6	TRBJ2-2	few	TRBD1
TGCGCCAGCAGTCCAGCAGACACCGGGGAGCTGTTTTTT	CASSPADTGELFF	TRBV10-1	TRBJ2-2	NA	NA
TGTGCCAGCAGCCAAGAAATGACTGGATATAATTCACCCCTCCACTTT	CASSQEMTGYNSPLHF	TRBV3-1/TRBV3-2	TRBJ1-6	few	NA
TGTGCCAGCAGTTACTCCGGGACAGGGGGCCGAGAGACCCAGTACTTC	CASSYSGTGGRETQYF	TRBV6-5	TRBJ2-5	NA	TRBD1
TGTGCCAGCAGTCAAGGGTTTATGAACACTGAAGCTTTCTTT	CASSQGFMNTEAFF	TRBV5-4	TRBJ1-1	NA	NA
TGTGCCAGTGGTACAGGCGAGCAGTACTTC	CASGTGEQYF	TRBV19	TRBJ2-7	NA	NA
TGTGCCAGCCAGCGGGGGGCTGATACAGATACGCAGTATTTT	CASQRGADTDTQYF	TRBV19	TRBJ2-3	NA	TRBD2
TGTGCCAGCAGTGGCCGGGACAGGGGGGCTTTCTTT	CASSGRDRGAFF	TRBV27	TRBJ1-1	NA	TRBD1